These 14 T cell receptor beta chains were sequenced from one sample in a study of T cells in Graves' hyperthyroidism and ophthalmopathy. There were TCR beta CDR3 regions amplified from RNA transcripts. TCR CDR3 underwent first-round RT-PCR with the HTBI primer set. TCRdb reprocessed the multiplex PCR reads with MiXCR, giving one entry per CDR3 protein. The sample holds 300,000 to 400,000 distinct CDR3 sequences, 21% seen once. Sequences were obtained from blood. These TCRs come from a woman between 45 and 65 years old with Graves' hyperthyroidism.

This clonotype was observed many times. This chain links TRBV7-8 with TRBJ1-4; D perhaps matches TRBD1 (5 bases). The CDR3 has 14 amino acids. The V and J ends lost 5 bases and 4 bases respectively, with 11 bases between them. Germline V gene data show CDR1 as SGHVS and CDR2 as FQNEAQ. This CDR3 is CASSMTEFNEKLFF. DNA of the CDR3: TGTGCCAGCAGCATGACAGAGTTTAATGAAAAACTGTTTTTT.

This clonotype was seen at least ten times. The gene calls are TRBV19 and TRBJ2-2; D might be TRBD2 (5 bases). CDR1 LNHDA and CDR2 SQIVND come from the germline V gene (reference sequence). Trimming removed 6 bases at V and 3 bases at J, with 11 bases between. The CDR3 runs to 14 residues. CDR3 DNA: TGTGCCAGTAGCATCCGGGGTGACACCGGGGAGCTGTTTTTT. Encoded protein: CASSIRGDTGELFF. Using reference TRBV19 and TRBJ2-2 for the parts outside the CDR3, the full variable domain is DGGITQSPKYLFRKEGQNVTLSCEQNLNHDAMYWYRQDPGQGLRLIYYSQIVNDFQKGDIAEGYSVSREKKESFPLTVTSAQKNPTAFYLCASSIRGDTGELFFGEGSRLTVL.

This clonotype was detected many times. The rearrangement joins TRBV19 to TRBJ2-3, with D unclear. The CDR3 is 14 residues long. Trimming pared 5 bases from V and 2 bases from J, leaving 11 bases between. Germline V gene sequence: CDR1 LNHDA, CDR2 SQIVND (reference sequence). The CDR3 sequence is CASSQTGFTDTQYF. The CDR3 DNA sequence: TGTGCCAGTAGTCAGACGGGCTTCACAGATACGCAGTATTTT.

This clonotype was detected many times. The chain employs TRBV3-1 and TRBJ2-4; a weak D match, TRBD1 (6 bases). Trimming removed 3 bases from V and 3 bases from J, with 12 bases in between. The V gene's germline CDR1 is LGHDT and CDR2 YNNKEL (reference sequence). This CDR3 spans 15 amino acids. The CDR3 protein is CASSQGALGKNIQYF. CDR3 nucleotides: TGTGCCAGCAGCCAGGGGGCGTTGGGCAAAAACATTCAGTACTTC.

This clonotype was found many times. V and J are TRBV9 and TRBJ2-3, with a tentative D call TRBD2 (7 bases). The CDR3 totals 15 residues. V was shortened by 3 bases and J by 4 bases, with 15 bases between the two germline ends. Germline CDR1 and CDR2: SGDLS and YYNGEE. The CDR3 region is CASSGDGGLADTQYF. CDR3 bases: TGTGCCAGCAGCGGTGACGGGGGGCTCGCAGATACGCAGTATTTT.

This clonotype was seen ten or more times. V is TRBV7-9 and J is TRBJ2-3; D is possibly TRBD1 or TRBD2 (6 bases each). The CDR3 loop spans 14 amino acids. V lost 5 bases and J 2 bases, leaving 11 bases between the germline ends. The germline V gene encodes CDR1 SEHNR and CDR2 FQNEAQ (reference sequence). In DNA form, the CDR3 reads TGTGCCAGCAGCCCGGGGGCGATCACAGATACGCAGTATTTT. It specifies CASSPGAITDTQYF.

This clonotype was observed many times. The chain employs TRBV7-2 and TRBJ2-7, with 8 nucleotides matching TRBD1. The CDR3 is made up of 15 amino acids. CDR1 SGHTA and CDR2 FQGNSA come from the germline V gene. The ends lost 4 bases at V and 4 bases at J; junction bases unmatched: 9. CDR3 DNA: TGTGCCAGCAGCTCTATAACGGACAGGGCGTACGAGCAGTACTTC. As protein: CASSSITDRAYEQYF. Full variable domain (rest looked up from reference TRBV7-2 and TRBJ2-7): GAGVSQSPSNKVTEKGKDVELRCDPISGHTALYWYRQSLGQGLEFLIYFQGNSAPDKSGLPSDRFSAERTGGSVSTLTIQRTQQEDSAVYLCASSSITDRAYEQYFGPGTRLTVT.

This clonotype was recorded at least ten times. This chain connects TRBV28 to TRBJ1-5, with a tentative D call TRBD1 (5 bases). Germline V lookup: CDR1 MDHEN, CDR2 SYDVKM. The CDR3 loop spans 12 amino acids. Trimming removed 5 bases from V and 11 bases from J, with 13 bases in between. CDR3 in DNA: TGTGCCAGCAGTCTAAGGGGACTAGCCCAGCATTTT. Its translation: CASSLRGLAQHF.

Many counts were recorded for this clonotype. The gene calls are TRBV20-1 and TRBJ2-5; possible D gene TRBD1, 6 bases. Trimming stripped 3 bases from V and 2 bases from J, with 16 bases between. The CDR3 is made up of 15 amino acids. The germline gives CDR1 DFQATT, CDR2 SNEGSKA (reference sequence). CDR3 sequence (DNA): TGCAGTGCTAGGGAGCAGGGGCGATCACAAGAGACCCAGTACTTC. Amino acids: CSAREQGRSQETQYF.

With regard to this clonotype: A much larger clone lies a single base off, so this may be a read error. The chain links TRBV27 to TRBJ2-7; 13 bases match TRBD2. Germline CDR1 MNHEY, CDR2 SMNVEV (reference sequence). Trimming took 8 bases from V and 6 from J; bases not matched to a gene: 16. The CDR3 covers 17 residues. CDR3 sequence (DNA): TGTGCCAGCGGCTCAGCGATGCCAGGACTAGCGGGAGCCGAGCAGTACTTC. Its translation is CASGSAMPGLAGAEQYF.

The J gene is TRBJ2-7, the V gene TRBV7-3; D might be TRBD1 (6 bases). V shed 2 bases and J shed 6 bases, with 11 bases lying between them. The CDR3 has 13 residues. Germline lookup yields CDR1 SGHTA and CDR2 FQGTGA. The CDR3 nucleotides read TGTGCCAGCAGCTTAGGGACATCGGCCGAGCAGTACTTC. This gives the protein CASSLGTSAEQYF.

This clonotype was observed many times. The rearrangement links TRBV6-1 to TRBJ2-2; TRBD1 matches 9 bases. This CDR3 is built from 14 residues. CDR1 and CDR2 (germline): MNHNS, SASEGT. Trimming at V came to 5 bases and at J to 6 bases, leaving 4 bases not matched to a gene. CDR3 in amino acids: CASSYDRGAGELFF. CDR3 DNA sequence: TGTGCCAGCAGTTACGACAGGGGGGCCGGGGAGCTGTTTTTT.

This clonotype was recorded a few times. J is TRBJ2-3 and V is TRBV20-1; TRBD2 matches 12 bases. This CDR3 spans 16 amino acids. Trimming cost V 4 bases and J 10 bases; bases outside gene matches: 15. The germline V gene has CDR1 DFQATT and CDR2 SNEGSKA (reference sequence). The CDR3 is CSATPLTSGGRDAQYF. The CDR3 coding sequence is TGCAGTGCTACCCCCCTCACTAGCGGGGGGCGGGATGCGCAGTATTTT.

As regards this clonotype: The junction does not match germline at one end; this may be a read error. The chain links TRBV20-1 to TRBJ1-1; D is unresolved. This CDR3 spans 10 amino acids. The germline CDR1 and CDR2 sequences are DFQATT and SNEGSKA (reference sequence). The CDR3 protein is CSATQSETFF. The CDR3, as DNA: TGCAGTGCTACCCAGAGTGAAACTTTCTTT.